The 16 T cell receptor beta chains below come from one sample, sequenced in a study of T cell responses to AZD1222 COVID-19 vaccine. The table came from immunoSEQ multiplex PCR; TCRdb's copy has only in-frame clones and leaves some out. The data contain approximately 160,000 clones, 90% of them singletons. The source material was peripheral blood, sampled on day 0 of AZD1222 vaccination. These receptors were taken from an adult in good health.

The chain couples TRBV3-1 (or the pseudogene TRBV3-2) to TRBJ2-1; D not resolved. Trimming took 0 bases from V and 6 from J, leaving 15 bases between them. CDR3 length: 16 residues. The germline gives CDR1 LGHDT, CDR2 YNNKEL (reference sequence). The chain's CDR3 is CASSQDGLESLNEQFF. In DNA form, the CDR3 reads TGTGCCAGCAGCCAAGATGGGCTAGAATCCCTCAATGAGCAGTTCTTC.

This sequence joins TRBV21-1 and TRBJ1-6. TRBV21-1 is a documented pseudogene. The CDR3 extends over 17 amino acids. The CDR3 sequence is CASSKVTSRPFNSPLHF. CDR3 in DNA: TGTGCCAGCAGCAAGGTCACGTCTCGTCCCTTTAATTCACCCCTCCACTTT.

The rearrangement joins TRBV5-5 to TRBJ1-5; maybe TRBD1 (5 bases). The CDR3 runs 14 residues. With 1 base removed from V and 6 bases from J, the gap between germline ends came to 11 bases. Germline loops: CDR1 SGHKS, CDR2 YYEKEE (reference sequence). The CDR3 DNA follows: TGTGCCAGCAGCTTGCCGGGGGGTGGTCAGCCCCAGCATTTT. This sequence encodes CASSLPGGGQPQHF.

The CDR3 DNA reads TGTGCCACCAGCACTCTGGGGACAGGGAAGCAGCCCCAGCATTTT. This codes for CATSTLGTGKQPQHF. J is TRBJ1-5 and V is TRBV15; TRBD1 aligns across 9 bases. Germline trimming cut 4 bases from V and 7 bases from J; bases unmatched to any gene: 8. Germline V lookup: CDR1 LNHNV, CDR2 YYDKDF (reference sequence). CDR3 length: 15 amino acids.

The J gene is TRBJ1-2, the V gene TRBV5-1, with TRBD1 matching over 9 bases. The germline V gene has CDR1 SGHRS and CDR2 YFSETQ. The junction had 9 bases not matched to a gene; V was cut back by 0 bases and J by 3 bases. This CDR3 contains 17 residues. CDR3 loop: CASSLVPGQGVDYGYTF. The CDR3 region has the DNA TGCGCCAGCAGCTTGGTGCCGGGACAGGGAGTCGACTATGGCTACACCTTC.

CDR3 in DNA: TGCGCCAGCAGCCAAGGGTTTGTGAGAGGGACCTACGAGCAGTACTTC. Protein product: CASSQGFVRGTYEQYF. The chain joins TRBV4-1 to TRBJ2-7; D is perhaps TRBD2 (5 bases). There are 16 residues in the CDR3. V was clipped by 1 base and J by 2 bases, with 15 bases between them. The germline V gene encodes CDR1 MGHRA and CDR2 YSYEKL.

This rearrangement joins TRBV6-5 to TRBJ1-2; 8 positions match TRBD1. This CDR3 spans 13 amino acids. The ends lost 6 bases at V and 3 bases at J; junction bases unmatched: 3. CDR1 and CDR2 from the germline V gene are MNHEY and SVGAGI. The CDR3 sequence: CASSQDRDYGYTF. Here the CDR3 DNA reads TGTGCCAGCAGCCAGGACAGGGACTATGGCTACACCTTC.

The rearrangement joins TRBV3-1 (or the pseudogene TRBV3-2) to TRBJ1-5, with D perhaps matching TRBD1 (5 bases). This CDR3 region has 13 residues. V gave up 1 base and J gave up 11 bases, with 12 bases separating them. The germline V gene encodes CDR1 LGHDT and CDR2 YNNKEL (reference sequence). CDR3 nucleotide sequence: TGTGCCAGCAGCCAAGGGGGGGGTAGGGCCCAGCATTTT. It yields the protein CASSQGGGRAQHF.

The chain has TRBV4-1 and TRBJ2-7; a possible D gene is TRBD2 (5 bases). With 0 bases removed from V and 3 bases from J, the gap between germline ends came to 15 bases. The CDR3 spans 16 residues. Germline lookup yields CDR1 MGHRA and CDR2 YSYEKL. The CDR3 sequence is CASSQDPPGSGYEQYF. The CDR3 DNA reads TGCGCCAGCAGCCAAGACCCCCCGGGCAGCGGCTACGAGCAGTACTTC.

This chain uses TRBV3-1 (or the pseudogene TRBV3-2) with TRBJ1-5; 7 bases map to TRBD1. The germline CDR1 and CDR2 sequences are LGHDT and YNNKEL (reference sequence). V shed 2 bases, J shed 5 bases, and the junction held 15 bases outside the gene matches. The CDR3 totals 18 residues. CDR3 sequence (DNA): TGTGCCAGCAGCCAAACGGGAGTCGGAGGGGGCAGAGATCAGCCCCAGCATTTT. This encodes CASSQTGVGGGRDQPQHF.

V gene TRBV24-1 combines with J gene TRBJ1-1, with D tentatively TRBD1 (5 bases). The germline V gene encodes CDR1 KGHDR and CDR2 SFDVKD. This CDR3 spans 12 amino acids. The germline V and J ends were trimmed by 0 bases and 8 bases, with 6 bases remaining between them. The CDR3 protein is CATSDLGAEAFF. CDR3 in DNA: TGTGCCACCAGTGATTTGGGGGCCGAAGCTTTCTTT.

J is TRBJ1-1 and V is TRBV4-1, with D hard to call. V was clipped by 5 bases and J by 5 bases, with 15 bases between them. Germline CDR1 and CDR2: MGHRA and YSYEKL. This CDR3 has 14 amino acids. The CDR3 protein is CASSYDKEETEAFF. In DNA, the CDR3 is TGCGCCAGCAGCTACGACAAAGAGGAAACTGAAGCTTTCTTT.

The rearrangement uses TRBV4-2 and TRBJ1-1; 9 positions match TRBD1. This CDR3 region has 15 residues. V lost 1 base to trimming and J lost 5 bases; unmatched junction nucleotides: 5. CDR1 is LGHNA and CDR2 is YNFKEQ in the germline V gene. Here the CDR3 DNA reads TGTGCCAGCAGCCAAGTGGGGGACAGGGTTACTGAAGCTTTCTTT. It specifies CASSQVGDRVTEAFF.

The rearrangement joins TRBV18 to TRBJ2-7, with D possibly matching TRBD1 (5 bases). CDR1 KGHSH and CDR2 LQKENI come from the germline V gene. This CDR3 spans 17 amino acids. Trimming cost V 2 bases and J 4 bases, with 21 bases left between them. The CDR3 reads CASSPSLGAESEYEQYF. In nucleotides, the CDR3 is TGTGCCAGCTCACCATCCCTTGGGGCGGAGTCAGAATACGAGCAGTACTTC.

The chain recombines TRBV24-1 with TRBJ1-2; 8 bases are a match to TRBD1. V lost 4 bases, J lost 1 base, and 10 bases stayed unmatched. CDR3 length: 17 amino acids. CDR1 and CDR2 (germline): KGHDR, SFDVKD. The CDR3 DNA reads TGTGCCACCAGTGAGTCCGGGACAGGCCGGGGTAACTATGGCTACACCTTC. Residues: CATSESGTGRGNYGYTF.

The rearrangement links TRBV4-1 to TRBJ1-1; TRBD1 might be the D (6 bases). V lost 5 bases to trimming and J lost 11 bases, with 21 bases between them. The CDR3 loop spans 14 amino acids. Looked up from germline, CDR1 is MGHRA and CDR2 is YSYEKL. The CDR3 coding sequence is TGCGCCAGCAGCATTACAGGGAGTGGAGAGTGGGCTTTCTTT. Translating it yields CASSITGSGEWAFF.